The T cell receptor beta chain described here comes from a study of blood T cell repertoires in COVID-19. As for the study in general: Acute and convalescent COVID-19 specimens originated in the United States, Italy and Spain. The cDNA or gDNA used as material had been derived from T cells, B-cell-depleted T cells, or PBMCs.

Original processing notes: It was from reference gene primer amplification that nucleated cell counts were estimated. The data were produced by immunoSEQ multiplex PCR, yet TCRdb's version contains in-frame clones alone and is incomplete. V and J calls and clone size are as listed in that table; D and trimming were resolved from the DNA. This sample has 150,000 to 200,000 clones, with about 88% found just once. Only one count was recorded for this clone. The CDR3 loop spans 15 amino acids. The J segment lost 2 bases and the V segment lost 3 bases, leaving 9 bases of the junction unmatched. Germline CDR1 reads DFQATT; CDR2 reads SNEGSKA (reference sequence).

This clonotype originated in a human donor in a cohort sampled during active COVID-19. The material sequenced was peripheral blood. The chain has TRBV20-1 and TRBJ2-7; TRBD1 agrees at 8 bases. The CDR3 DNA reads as TGCAGTGCTAGTGCTATGGACAGGGCTCCCTACGAGCAGTACTTC. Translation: CSASAMDRAPYEQYF.